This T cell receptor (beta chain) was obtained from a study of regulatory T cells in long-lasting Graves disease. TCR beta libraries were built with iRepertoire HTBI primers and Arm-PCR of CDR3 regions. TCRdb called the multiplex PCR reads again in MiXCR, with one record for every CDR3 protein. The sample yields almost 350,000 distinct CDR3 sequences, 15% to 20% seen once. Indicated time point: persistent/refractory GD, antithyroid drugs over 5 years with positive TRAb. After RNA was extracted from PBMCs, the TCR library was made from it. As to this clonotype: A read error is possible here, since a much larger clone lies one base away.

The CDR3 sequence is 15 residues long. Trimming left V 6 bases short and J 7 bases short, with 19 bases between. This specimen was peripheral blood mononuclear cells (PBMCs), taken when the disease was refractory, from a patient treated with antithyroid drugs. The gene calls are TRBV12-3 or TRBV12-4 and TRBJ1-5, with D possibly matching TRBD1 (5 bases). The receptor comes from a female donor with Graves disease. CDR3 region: CASSPGDAGQQPQHF. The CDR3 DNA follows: TGTGCCAGCAGCCCCGGGGACGCGGGTCAACAGCCCCAGCATTTT.